The present entry profiles one TCR beta chain with its context. Its antigen is unknown. The table came from immunoSEQ multiplex PCR; TCRdb's copy has only in-frame clones and leaves some out. The sample contains some 70,000 clones, over 75% of which appear only once. Time point denoted: week 23, last vaccination. One vaccine dose held 300 ug of mutant IDH1 20-mer peptide and came with topical imiquimod. Per the germline V gene, CDR1 is LNHDA and CDR2 is SQIVND (reference sequence). Trimming removed 3 bases from V and 1 base from J, with 6 bases in between. This CDR3 is built from 13 residues. The data were taken from a study of a mutant IDH1 vaccine in newly diagnosed glioma. Overall study: Earlier treatment was radiotherapy, temozolomide, or both, with most getting both.

The chain joins TRBV19 to TRBJ1-1, with no clear D. The TCR was taken from a man younger than 35 with glioma. The sample consisted of PBMCs, taken from a glioma patient whose treatment included an IDH1 peptide vaccine. The CDR3 here is CASSIGPNTEAFF. The CDR3 nucleotides read TGTGCCAGTAGTATCGGCCCGAACACTGAAGCTTTCTTT.